The clone carrying this TCR beta chain came up many times. One end of the junction is discordant with germline, which a read error may explain. This CDR3 contains 13 residues. CDR1 is SGHRS and CDR2 is YFSETQ in the germline V gene. The data belong to a study of T-cell memory formation after mild COVID-19. TCRdb recomputed calls from the 5' RACE reads with MiXCR, one row per CDR3 protein. The data show about 470,000 distinct CDR3 sequences, 25% seen once. Sequencing input: PBMCs or a T cell subset sorted from them (not recorded which). The chain couples TRBV5-1 to TRBJ1-1, with D perhaps matching TRBD1 (5 bases). This receptor was obtained from an adult woman who had mild COVID-19 (a few samples of this study predate the infection). Cell type and time point are not known. The CDR3 nucleotides read TGTGCCAGTAGTTCAGGGTTGAACACTGAAGCTTTCTTT. It translates to CASSSGLNTEAFF.